This T cell receptor (beta chain) was profiled in a study of preoperative IRX-2 immunotherapy in early breast cancer. V lost 3 bases to trimming and J lost 1 base, with 7 bases between them. CDR1 and CDR2 (germline): ENHRY, SYGVKD. The CDR3 has 14 residues. The protocol was immunoSEQ multiplex PCR, while the TCRdb copy is restricted to in-frame clones and leaves out a portion. The data hold fewer than 25,000 clones, with approximately 90% observed a single time. Treatment: preoperative locoregional IRX-2 cytokine immunotherapy. Samples came from a phase Ib trial of preoperative locoregional IRX-2 cytokine immunotherapy.

The sequence was collected from a human donor with breast cancer. This sequence joins TRBV10-3 and TRBJ2-1; no firm D call. This specimen was tumor tissue, taken after IRX-2 immunotherapy. CDR3 nucleotide sequence: TGTGCCATCAGTGATGGGGTGTCCTACAATGAGCAGTTCTTC. It encodes CAISDGVSYNEQFF.